This is a list of T cell receptor beta chains from one sample in a study of control samples from healthy donors and cancer patients. TCRdb's copy holds only in-frame clones and misses some; the assay was immunoSEQ multiplex PCR. The sample lists over 100,000 clones, approximately 88% seen once, with approximately 3.2% in the top ten. Specimen: blood. All receptors derive from a man aged 35-49 years in good health. Both conserved end residues are part of each CDR3. D genes are given only for firm matches. The listing skips clone size in some rows; elsewhere it reads once, few, many or a size class.

d_call: .
j_call: TRBJ1-1
clone_size: .
v_call: TRBV7-9
cdr3_nt: TGTGCCAGCAGCTTATCCTCCTGGGACACTGAAGCTTTCTTT
cdr3_aa: CASSLSSWDTEAFF

d_call: .
j_call: TRBJ1-2
clone_size: once
v_call: TRBV25-1
cdr3_nt: TGTGCCAGCAGTGGGACAAGCTATGGCTACACCTTC
cdr3_aa: CASSGTSYGYTF

d_call: .
j_call: TRBJ1-5
clone_size: medium-sized
v_call: TRBV19
cdr3_nt: TGTGCCAGTGGCCCGGGTCAGCCCCAGCATTTT
cdr3_aa: CASGPGQPQHF

d_call: .
j_call: TRBJ1-6
clone_size: .
v_call: TRBV2
cdr3_nt: TGTGCCAGCACCGAGACACCTCGGTCCTATAATTCACCCCTCCACTTT
cdr3_aa: CASTETPRSYNSPLHF

d_call: .
j_call: TRBJ2-3
clone_size: .
v_call: TRBV25-1
cdr3_nt: TGTGCCAGCAGTGAATCACCTACGCAGTATTTT
cdr3_aa: CASSESPTQYF

d_call: .
j_call: TRBJ1-2
clone_size: once
v_call: TRBV10-2
cdr3_nt: TGCGCCAGCGCCCCACCGGGCTATGGCTACACCTTC
cdr3_aa: CASAPPGYGYTF

d_call: .
j_call: TRBJ1-4
clone_size: .
v_call: TRBV4-1
cdr3_nt: TGCGCCAGCAGCCCGCGACAGTTACATGAAAAACTGTTTTTT
cdr3_aa: CASSPRQLHEKLFF

d_call: .
j_call: TRBJ1-1
clone_size: .
v_call: TRBV24-1
cdr3_nt: TGTGCCAGTCCTCCAAGGGTTGGGGTAGGGGTGAACACTGAAGCTTTCTTT
cdr3_aa: CASPPRVGVGVNTEAFF

d_call: .
j_call: TRBJ1-5
clone_size: .
v_call: TRBV7-2
cdr3_nt: TGTGCCAGCAGCTTAGGCTCCCAGCCTAGCAATCAGCCCCAGCATTTT
cdr3_aa: CASSLGSQPSNQPQHF

d_call: TRBD1
j_call: TRBJ2-7
clone_size: .
v_call: TRBV25-1
cdr3_nt: TGTGCCGGCAGTGGGGGACAGGGGAACTACGAGCAGTACTTC
cdr3_aa: CAGSGGQGNYEQYF

d_call: TRBD1
j_call: TRBJ2-5
clone_size: .
v_call: TRBV24-1
cdr3_nt: TGTGCCACCAGTGATTCCGGGACAGGACAAGAGACCCAGTACTTC
cdr3_aa: CATSDSGTGQETQYF

d_call: .
j_call: TRBJ1-1
clone_size: .
v_call: TRBV7-2
cdr3_nt: TGTGCCAGCAGTCAGAACAGGGTTATGAACACTGAAGCTTTCTTT
cdr3_aa: CASSQNRVMNTEAFF

d_call: .
j_call: TRBJ2-1
clone_size: .
v_call: TRBV5-4
cdr3_nt: TGTGCCAGCAGCCCCGGACAGACCATAAGGGGTGAGCAGTTCTTC
cdr3_aa: CASSPGQTIRGEQFF

d_call: .
j_call: TRBJ2-7
clone_size: few
v_call: TRBV19
cdr3_nt: TGTGCCAGTAGTATAGACGGCAGGGAAAGCTCCTACGAGCAGTACTTC
cdr3_aa: CASSIDGRESSYEQYF